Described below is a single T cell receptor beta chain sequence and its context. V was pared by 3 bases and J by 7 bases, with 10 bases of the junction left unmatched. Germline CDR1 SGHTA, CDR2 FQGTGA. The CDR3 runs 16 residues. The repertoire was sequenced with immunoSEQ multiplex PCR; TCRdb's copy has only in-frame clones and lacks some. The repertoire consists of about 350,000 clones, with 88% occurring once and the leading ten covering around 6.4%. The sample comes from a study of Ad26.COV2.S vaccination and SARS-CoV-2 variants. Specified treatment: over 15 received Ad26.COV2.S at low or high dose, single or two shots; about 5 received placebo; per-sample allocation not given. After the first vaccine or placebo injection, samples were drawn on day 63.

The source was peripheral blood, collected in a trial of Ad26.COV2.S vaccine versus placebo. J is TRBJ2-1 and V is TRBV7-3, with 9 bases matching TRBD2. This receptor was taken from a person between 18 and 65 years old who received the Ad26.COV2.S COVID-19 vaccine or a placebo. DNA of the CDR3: TGTGCCAGCAGCTTCCTAGCGGGATCTTTATCTAATGAGCAGTTCTTC. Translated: CASSFLAGSLSNEQFF.